These T cell receptor beta chains were read from a single sample in a study of T cells in Graves' hyperthyroidism and ophthalmopathy. TCRdb fed the multiplex PCR reads into MiXCR, producing one record per CDR3 protein. The sample carries a few hundred thousand distinct CDR3 sequences, around 14% recorded once. Material: blood. Receptors originate from a woman between 25 and 40 years old with Graves' hyperthyroidism. The CDR3 runs from the conserved cysteine through the conserved F or W. D genes are given only for firm matches. Size values are once, few and many counts, or a class for expanded clones, and some rows have none.

d_call: TRBD1
v_call: TRBV12-3/TRBV12-4
clone_size: many
j_call: TRBJ1-5
cdr3_aa: CASSLDRGDQPQHF
cdr3_nt: TGTGCCAGCAGTCTTGACAGGGGTGATCAGCCCCAGCATTTT

d_call: TRBD2
v_call: TRBV6-1
clone_size: NA
j_call: TRBJ2-7
cdr3_aa: CASSRTSGDNYEQYF
cdr3_nt: TGTGCCAGCAGTCGGACTAGCGGTGATAACTACGAGCAGTACTTC

d_call: TRBD2
v_call: TRBV27
clone_size: many
j_call: TRBJ2-5
cdr3_aa: CASRALAGESETQYF
cdr3_nt: TGTGCCAGCAGGGCACTAGCGGGAGAATCTGAGACCCAGTACTTC

d_call: NA
v_call: TRBV6-6
clone_size: many
j_call: TRBJ2-7
cdr3_aa: CASSYVGEGEQYF
cdr3_nt: TGTGCCAGCAGTTACGTCGGAGAAGGGGAGCAGTACTTC

d_call: TRBD1
v_call: TRBV5-1
clone_size: NA
j_call: TRBJ1-2
cdr3_aa: CASSPGQLYGYTF
cdr3_nt: TGCGCCAGCAGCCCGGGACAGCTCTATGGCTACACCTTC

d_call: NA
v_call: TRBV20-1
clone_size: NA
j_call: TRBJ2-7
cdr3_aa: CSANPLEGGSSYEQYF
cdr3_nt: TGCAGTGCTAACCCCTTAGAGGGAGGCTCTTCGTACGAGCAGTACTTC

d_call: NA
v_call: TRBV3-1
clone_size: NA
j_call: TRBJ2-5
cdr3_aa: CAGSQEGPRVQYF
cdr3_nt: TGTGCCGGCAGCCAAGAGGGACCCAGAGTTCAGTACTTC

d_call: TRBD1
v_call: TRBV9
clone_size: NA
j_call: TRBJ1-2
cdr3_aa: CASSLKGAGVGYTF
cdr3_nt: TGTGCCAGCAGCCTAAAGGGGGCGGGGGTTGGCTACACCTTC

d_call: TRBD1
v_call: TRBV7-2
clone_size: few
j_call: TRBJ2-1
cdr3_aa: CASSDPTGINNEQFF
cdr3_nt: TGTGCCAGCAGCGACCCGACAGGGATCAACAATGAGCAGTTCTTC

d_call: NA
v_call: TRBV28
clone_size: NA
j_call: TRBJ1-5
cdr3_aa: CASSIGPSYYSNQPQHF
cdr3_nt: TGTGCCAGCAGTATAGGGCCCTCCTATTATAGCAATCAGCCCCAGCATTTT

d_call: TRBD1
v_call: TRBV20-1
clone_size: NA
j_call: TRBJ1-5
cdr3_aa: CSAYPGQGYQPQHF
cdr3_nt: TGCAGTGCTTATCCGGGACAGGGATATCAGCCCCAGCATTTT

d_call: NA
v_call: TRBV4-1
clone_size: few
j_call: TRBJ2-5
cdr3_aa: CASSQDLGGVGETQYF
cdr3_nt: TGCGCCAGCAGCCAAGATCTAGGGGGAGTCGGTGAGACCCAGTACTTC

d_call: NA
v_call: TRBV29-1
clone_size: NA
j_call: TRBJ2-3
cdr3_aa: CSVEASFVSTDTQYF
cdr3_nt: TGCAGCGTTGAAGCCTCCTTCGTGAGCACAGATACGCAGTATTTT

d_call: NA
v_call: TRBV29-1
clone_size: NA
j_call: TRBJ2-1
cdr3_aa: CSVENYYNEQFF
cdr3_nt: TGCAGCGTTGAAAACTACTACAATGAGCAGTTCTTC

d_call: NA
v_call: TRBV28
clone_size: many
j_call: TRBJ1-1
cdr3_aa: CASSSVPTEAFF
cdr3_nt: TGTGCCAGCAGCTCCGTCCCAACTGAAGCTTTCTTT

d_call: NA
v_call: TRBV30
clone_size: many
j_call: TRBJ1-2
cdr3_aa: CAWSWGPTGYTF
cdr3_nt: TGTGCCTGGAGTTGGGGTCCTACAGGCTACACCTTC

d_call: NA
v_call: TRBV20-1
clone_size: NA
j_call: TRBJ2-1
cdr3_aa: CSARAPSSSANEQFF
cdr3_nt: TGCAGTGCTAGAGCTCCTTCAAGTAGCGCCAATGAGCAGTTCTTC

d_call: TRBD2
v_call: TRBV19
clone_size: NA
j_call: TRBJ2-2
cdr3_aa: CASSITGRFKQELFF
cdr3_nt: TGTGCCAGTAGTATTACCGGGAGGTTTAAACAGGAGCTGTTTTTT

d_call: NA
v_call: TRBV18
clone_size: NA
j_call: TRBJ1-6
cdr3_aa: CASSPWGYNSPLHF
cdr3_nt: TGTGCCAGCTCACCGTGGGGTTATAATTCACCCCTCCACTTT

d_call: NA
v_call: TRBV20-1
clone_size: many
j_call: TRBJ2-7
cdr3_aa: CSGTRLPTYEQYF
cdr3_nt: TGCAGTGGTACGAGACTACCAACCTACGAGCAGTACTTC

d_call: TRBD2
v_call: TRBV20-1
clone_size: many
j_call: TRBJ2-3
cdr3_aa: CSAKQTSGSFMDTQYF
cdr3_nt: TGCAGTGCCAAGCAGACTAGCGGTTCTTTCATGGATACGCAGTATTTT

d_call: NA
v_call: TRBV5-1
clone_size: few
j_call: TRBJ2-1
cdr3_aa: CASSFGISSYNEQFF
cdr3_nt: TGCGCCAGCAGCTTCGGGATTTCCTCCTACAATGAGCAGTTCTTC

d_call: TRBD1
v_call: TRBV12-3/TRBV12-4
clone_size: many
j_call: TRBJ2-4
cdr3_aa: CASRRQGTIQYF
cdr3_nt: TGTGCCAGCAGGCGACAGGGTACCATTCAGTACTTC

d_call: NA
v_call: TRBV3-1
clone_size: many
j_call: TRBJ1-1
cdr3_aa: CASSPGLGTEAFF
cdr3_nt: TGTGCCAGCAGCCCAGGGTTAGGCACTGAAGCTTTCTTT

d_call: NA
v_call: TRBV28
clone_size: many
j_call: TRBJ1-2
cdr3_aa: CASSRGQRYGYTF
cdr3_nt: TGTGCCAGCAGTCGAGGGCAGAGGTATGGCTACACCTTC

d_call: TRBD2
v_call: TRBV6-1
clone_size: NA
j_call: TRBJ2-1
cdr3_aa: CASSGLAGGRNEQFF
cdr3_nt: TGTGCCAGCAGTGGACTAGCGGGAGGTAGAAATGAGCAGTTCTTC

d_call: NA
v_call: TRBV10-1
clone_size: many
j_call: TRBJ2-3
cdr3_aa: CASSPTPTWTDTQYF
cdr3_nt: TGCGCCAGCAGTCCTACCCCAACCTGGACAGATACGCAGTATTTT